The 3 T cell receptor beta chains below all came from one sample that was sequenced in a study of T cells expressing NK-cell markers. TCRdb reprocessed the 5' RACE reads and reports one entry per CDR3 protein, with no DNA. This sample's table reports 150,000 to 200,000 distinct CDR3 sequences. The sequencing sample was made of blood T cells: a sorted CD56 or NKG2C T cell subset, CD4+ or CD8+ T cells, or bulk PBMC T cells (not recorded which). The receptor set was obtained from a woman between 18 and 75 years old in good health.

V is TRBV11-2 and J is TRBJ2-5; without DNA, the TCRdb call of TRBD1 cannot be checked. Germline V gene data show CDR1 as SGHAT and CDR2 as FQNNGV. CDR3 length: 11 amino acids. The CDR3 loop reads CAEGMGETQYF.

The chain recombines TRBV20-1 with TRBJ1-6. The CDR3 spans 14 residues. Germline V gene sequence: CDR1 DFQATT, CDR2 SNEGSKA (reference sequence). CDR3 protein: CSASIRSYNSPLHF.

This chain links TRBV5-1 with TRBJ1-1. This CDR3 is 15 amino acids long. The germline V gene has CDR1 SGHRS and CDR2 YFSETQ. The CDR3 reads CASSIEPHPNTEAFF. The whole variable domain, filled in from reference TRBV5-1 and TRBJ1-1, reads KAGVTQTPRYLIKTRGQQVTLSCSPISGHRSVSWYQQTPGQGLQFLFEYFSETQRNKGNFPGRFSGRQFSNSRSEMNVSTLELGDSALYLCASSIEPHPNTEAFFGQGTRLTVV.